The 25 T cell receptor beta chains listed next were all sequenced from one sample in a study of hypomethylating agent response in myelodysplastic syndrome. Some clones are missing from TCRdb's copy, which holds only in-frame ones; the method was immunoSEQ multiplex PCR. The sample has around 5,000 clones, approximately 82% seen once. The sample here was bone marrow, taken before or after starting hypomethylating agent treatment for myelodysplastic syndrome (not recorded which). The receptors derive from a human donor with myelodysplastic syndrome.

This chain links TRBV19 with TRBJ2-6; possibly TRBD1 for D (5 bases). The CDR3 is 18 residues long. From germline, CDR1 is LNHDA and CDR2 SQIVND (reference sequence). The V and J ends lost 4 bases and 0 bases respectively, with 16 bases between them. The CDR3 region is CASSTRTKFGSGANVLTF. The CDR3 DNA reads TGTGCCAGTAGTACAAGGACAAAATTCGGCTCTGGGGCCAACGTCCTGACTTTC.

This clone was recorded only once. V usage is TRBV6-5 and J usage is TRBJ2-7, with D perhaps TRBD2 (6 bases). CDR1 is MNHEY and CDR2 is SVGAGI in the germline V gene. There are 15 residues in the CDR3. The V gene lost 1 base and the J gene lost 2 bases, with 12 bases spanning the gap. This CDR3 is CASSYWAGQAYEQYF. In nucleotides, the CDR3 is TGTGCCAGCAGTTACTGGGCGGGGCAGGCCTACGAGCAGTACTTC.

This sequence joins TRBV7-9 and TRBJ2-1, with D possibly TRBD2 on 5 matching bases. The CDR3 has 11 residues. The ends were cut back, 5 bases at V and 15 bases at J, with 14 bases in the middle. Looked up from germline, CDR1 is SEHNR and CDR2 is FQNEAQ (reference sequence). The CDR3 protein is CASSPTGFGFF. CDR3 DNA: TGTGCCAGCAGCCCCACGGGGTTCGGGTTCTTC.

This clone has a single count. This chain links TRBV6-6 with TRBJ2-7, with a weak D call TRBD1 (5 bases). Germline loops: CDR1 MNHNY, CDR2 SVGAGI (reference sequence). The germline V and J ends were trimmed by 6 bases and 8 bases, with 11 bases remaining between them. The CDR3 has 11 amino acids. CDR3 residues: CASSPPGKQYF. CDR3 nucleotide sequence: TGTGCCAGCAGCCCACCAGGGAAGCAGTACTTC.

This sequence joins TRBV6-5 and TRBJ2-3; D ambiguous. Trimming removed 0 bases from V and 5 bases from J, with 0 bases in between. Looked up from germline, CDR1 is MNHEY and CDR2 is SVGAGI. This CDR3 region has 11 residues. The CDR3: CASSYSDTQYF. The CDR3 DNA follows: TGTGCCAGCAGTTACTCAGATACGCAGTATTTT.

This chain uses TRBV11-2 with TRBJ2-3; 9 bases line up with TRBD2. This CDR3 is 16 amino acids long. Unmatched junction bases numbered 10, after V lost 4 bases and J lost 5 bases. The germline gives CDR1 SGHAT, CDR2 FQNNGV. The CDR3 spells CASSSPPSGAGDTQYF. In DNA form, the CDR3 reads TGTGCCAGCAGCTCTCCACCTAGCGGGGCGGGAGATACGCAGTATTTT.

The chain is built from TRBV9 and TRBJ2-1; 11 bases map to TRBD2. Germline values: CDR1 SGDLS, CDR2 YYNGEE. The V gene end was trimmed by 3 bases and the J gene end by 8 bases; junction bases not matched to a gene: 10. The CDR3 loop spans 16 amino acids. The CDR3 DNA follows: TGTGCCAGCAGCGGAGAGGTACTAGCGGGGGCTTATGAGCAGTTCTTC. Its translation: CASSGEVLAGAYEQFF.

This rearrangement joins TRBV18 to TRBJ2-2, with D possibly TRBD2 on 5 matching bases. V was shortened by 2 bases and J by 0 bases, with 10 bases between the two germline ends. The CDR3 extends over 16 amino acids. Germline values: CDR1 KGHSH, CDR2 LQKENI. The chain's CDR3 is CASSPGRGPNTGELFF. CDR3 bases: TGTGCCAGCTCACCAGGACGCGGGCCGAACACCGGGGAGCTGTTTTTT.

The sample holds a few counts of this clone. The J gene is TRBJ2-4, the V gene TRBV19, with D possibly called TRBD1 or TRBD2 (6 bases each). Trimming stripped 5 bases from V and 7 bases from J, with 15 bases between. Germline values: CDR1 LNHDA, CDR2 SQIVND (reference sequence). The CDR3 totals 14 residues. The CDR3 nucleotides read TGTGCCAGTAGTGTTCCGGGGGCTGGGAACATTCAGTACTTC. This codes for CASSVPGAGNIQYF.

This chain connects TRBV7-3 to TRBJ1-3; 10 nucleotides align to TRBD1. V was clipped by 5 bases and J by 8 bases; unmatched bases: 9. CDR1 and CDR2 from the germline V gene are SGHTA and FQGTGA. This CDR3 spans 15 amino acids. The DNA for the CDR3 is TGTGCCAGCAGCCCTATGACAGGGGGCTTGGACACCATATATTTT. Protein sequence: CASSPMTGGLDTIYF.

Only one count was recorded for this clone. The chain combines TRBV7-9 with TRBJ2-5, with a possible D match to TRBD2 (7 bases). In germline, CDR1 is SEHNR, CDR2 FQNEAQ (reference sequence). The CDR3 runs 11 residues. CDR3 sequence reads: CAGGASETQYF. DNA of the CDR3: TGTGCTGGGGGGGCCTCGGAGACCCAGTACTTC.

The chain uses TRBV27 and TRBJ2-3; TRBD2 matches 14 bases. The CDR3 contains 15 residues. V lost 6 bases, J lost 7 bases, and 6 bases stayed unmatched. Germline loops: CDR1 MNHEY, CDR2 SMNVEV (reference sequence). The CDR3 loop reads CASSAGLAGVNTQYF. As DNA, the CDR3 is TGTGCCAGCAGCGCGGGACTAGCGGGGGTAAATACGCAGTATTTT.

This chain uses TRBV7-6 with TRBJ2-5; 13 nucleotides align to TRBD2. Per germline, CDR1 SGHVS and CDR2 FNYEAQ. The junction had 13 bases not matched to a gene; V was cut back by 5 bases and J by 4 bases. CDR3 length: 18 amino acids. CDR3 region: CASSPSFGLAGAGETQYF. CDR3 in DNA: TGTGCCAGCAGCCCAAGCTTTGGACTAGCGGGGGCCGGAGAGACCCAGTACTTC.

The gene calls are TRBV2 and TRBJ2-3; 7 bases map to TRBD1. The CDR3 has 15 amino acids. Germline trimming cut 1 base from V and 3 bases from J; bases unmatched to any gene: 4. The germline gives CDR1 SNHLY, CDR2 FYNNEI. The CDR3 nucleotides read TGTGCCAGCAGTGAAGAGGGGGCCGTGACAGATACGCAGTATTTT. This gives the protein CASSEEGAVTDTQYF.

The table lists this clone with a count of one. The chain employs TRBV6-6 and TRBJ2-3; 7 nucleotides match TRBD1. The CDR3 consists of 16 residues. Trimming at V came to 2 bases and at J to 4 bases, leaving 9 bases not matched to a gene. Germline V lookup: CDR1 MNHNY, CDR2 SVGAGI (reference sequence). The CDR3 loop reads CASSYVDRVWADTQYF. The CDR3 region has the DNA TGTGCCAGCAGTTACGTCGACAGGGTTTGGGCAGATACGCAGTATTTT.

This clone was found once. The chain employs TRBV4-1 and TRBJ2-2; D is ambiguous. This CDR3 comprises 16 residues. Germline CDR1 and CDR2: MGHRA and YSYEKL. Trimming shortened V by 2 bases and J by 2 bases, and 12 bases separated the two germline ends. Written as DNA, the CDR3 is TGCGCCAGCAGCCAATTGGGCACGGGTAACACCGGGGAGCTGTTTTTT. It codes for CASSQLGTGNTGELFF.

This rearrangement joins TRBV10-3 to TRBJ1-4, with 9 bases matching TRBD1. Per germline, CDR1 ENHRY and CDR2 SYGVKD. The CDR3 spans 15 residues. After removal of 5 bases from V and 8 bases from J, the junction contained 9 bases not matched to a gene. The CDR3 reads CAISSPDRGGEKLFF. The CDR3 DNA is TGTGCCATCAGTTCCCCAGACAGGGGGGGCGAAAAACTGTTTTTT.

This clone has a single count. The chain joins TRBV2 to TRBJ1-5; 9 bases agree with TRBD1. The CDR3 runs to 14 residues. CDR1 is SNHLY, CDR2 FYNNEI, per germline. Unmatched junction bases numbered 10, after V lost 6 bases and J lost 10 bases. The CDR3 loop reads CASRSTGGVGPQHF. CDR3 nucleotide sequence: TGTGCCAGCAGATCTACAGGGGGCGTCGGACCCCAGCATTTT.

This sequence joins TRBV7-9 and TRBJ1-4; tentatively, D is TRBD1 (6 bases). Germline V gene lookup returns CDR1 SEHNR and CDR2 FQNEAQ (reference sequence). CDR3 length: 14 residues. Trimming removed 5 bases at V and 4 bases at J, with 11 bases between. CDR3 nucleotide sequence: TGTGCCAGCAGCCCTACAGGGATTAATGAAAAACTGTTTTTT. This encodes CASSPTGINEKLFF.

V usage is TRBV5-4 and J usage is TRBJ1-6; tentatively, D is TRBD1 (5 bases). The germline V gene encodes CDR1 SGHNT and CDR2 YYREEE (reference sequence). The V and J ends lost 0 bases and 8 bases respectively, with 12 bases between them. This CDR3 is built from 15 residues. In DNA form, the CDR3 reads TGTGCCAGCAGCTTGGACCCAGGGACGGATTCACCCCTCCACTTT. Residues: CASSLDPGTDSPLHF. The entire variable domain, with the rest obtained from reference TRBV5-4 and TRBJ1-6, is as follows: ETGVTQSPTHLIKTRGQQVTLRCSSQSGHNTVSWYQQALGQGPQFIFQYYREEENGRGNFPPRFSGLQFPNYSSELNVNALELDDSALYLCASSLDPGTDSPLHFGNGTRLTVT.

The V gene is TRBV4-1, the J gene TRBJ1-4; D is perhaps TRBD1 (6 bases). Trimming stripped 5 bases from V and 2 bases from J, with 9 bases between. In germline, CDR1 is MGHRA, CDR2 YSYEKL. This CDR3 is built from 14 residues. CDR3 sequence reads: CASSVDRTNEKLFF. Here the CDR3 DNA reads TGCGCCAGCAGCGTAGACAGGACTAATGAAAAACTGTTTTTT.

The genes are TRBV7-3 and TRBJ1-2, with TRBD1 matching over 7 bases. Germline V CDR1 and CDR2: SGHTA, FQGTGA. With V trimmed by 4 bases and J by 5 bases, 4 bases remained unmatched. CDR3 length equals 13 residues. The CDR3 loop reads CASSSTGEYGYTF. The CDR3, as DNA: TGTGCCAGCAGCTCCACAGGGGAATATGGCTACACCTTC.

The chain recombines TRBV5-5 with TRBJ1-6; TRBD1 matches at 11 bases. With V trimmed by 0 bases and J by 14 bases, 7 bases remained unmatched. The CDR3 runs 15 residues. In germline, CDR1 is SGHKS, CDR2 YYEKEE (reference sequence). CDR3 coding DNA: TGTGCCAGCAGCTTGGCCCGGGACAGGGGGATGGCCCTCCACTTT. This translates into CASSLARDRGMALHF.

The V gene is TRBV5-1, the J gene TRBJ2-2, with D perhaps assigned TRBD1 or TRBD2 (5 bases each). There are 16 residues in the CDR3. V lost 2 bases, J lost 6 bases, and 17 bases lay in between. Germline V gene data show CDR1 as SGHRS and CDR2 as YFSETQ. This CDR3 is CASSLGTAGNAGELFF. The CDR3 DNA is TGCGCCAGCAGCTTAGGGACGGCGGGTAACGCCGGGGAGCTGTTTTTT.

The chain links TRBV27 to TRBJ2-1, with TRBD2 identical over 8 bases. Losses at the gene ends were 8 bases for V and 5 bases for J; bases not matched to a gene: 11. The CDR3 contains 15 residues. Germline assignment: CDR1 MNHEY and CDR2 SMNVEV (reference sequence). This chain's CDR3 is CASSKERLAHNEQFF. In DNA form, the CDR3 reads TGTGCCAGCTCCAAAGAGAGACTAGCGCACAATGAGCAGTTCTTC.